Presented here are 29 T cell receptor beta chains from one specimen sequenced in a study of T cell repertoires in cytomegalovirus infection. TCRdb passed the reads through MiXCR, listing each CDR3 protein once. The data hold approximately 910,000 distinct CDR3 sequences, with approximately 31% observed a single time. For these receptors, no antigen is known. Specimen: cultured CD8+ T cells from PBMCs, collected from culture after CMV antigen stimulation. The receptors were sampled from a human donor in good health (CMV status not recorded). Some clones in this sample may be carry-over from other donors' samples.

This clonotype was counted many times. The chain combines TRBV28 with TRBJ2-7; tentatively, D is TRBD1 (6 bases). The CDR3 loop spans 14 amino acids. Germline CDR1 is MDHEN and CDR2 is SYDVKM. V shed 7 bases and J shed 3 bases, with 16 bases lying between them. CDR3 sequence reads: CASTSGTTGYEQYV. Written as DNA, the CDR3 is TGTGCCAGCACATCCGGGACGACAGGCTACGAGCAGTACGTC.

This clonotype was observed a handful of times. V gene TRBV19 combines with J gene TRBJ2-3; D perhaps matches TRBD2 (6 bases). The CDR3 covers 17 residues. Germline CDR1 is LNHDA and CDR2 is SQIVND (reference sequence). V gave up 4 bases and J gave up 0 bases, with 17 bases separating them. The CDR3 is CASSSYRDSPSTDTQYF. The CDR3 DNA reads TGTGCCAGTAGTAGCTACCGGGACTCTCCTAGCACAGATACGCAGTATTTT.

This clonotype has just a few counts. The genes are TRBV6-6 and TRBJ1-2, with 7 nucleotides matching TRBD1. Germline lookup yields CDR1 MNHNY and CDR2 SVGAGI (reference sequence). V lost 11 bases and J lost 4; bases outside the gene matches: 7. This CDR3 region has 12 residues. The CDR3 reads CAGYGTVYGYTF. The CDR3 DNA is TGTGCCGGATACGGGACAGTCTATGGCTACACCTTC.

Only a few counts were recorded for this clonotype. V gene TRBV5-5 combines with J gene TRBJ2-7; D unclear. The length of the CDR3 is 11 residues. Trimming left V 4 bases short and J 4 bases short, with 6 bases between. The germline gives CDR1 SGHKS, CDR2 YYEKEE (reference sequence). CDR3 residues: CASSPEYEQYF. The CDR3 DNA sequence: TGTGCCAGCAGCCCTGAATACGAGCAGTACTTC.

The genes are TRBV19 and TRBJ1-5, with 8 bases identical to TRBD1. CDR1 and CDR2 (germline): LNHDA, SQIVND (reference sequence). V dropped 7 bases and J dropped 4; count of bases not matched to a gene: 9. This CDR3 has 15 amino acids. The CDR3 DNA is TGTGCCAGTACCTGGACAGGGACACGGAATCAGCCCCAGCATTTT. It encodes CASTWTGTRNQPQHF.

This clonotype has more than one count but fewer than ten. This chain links TRBV19 with TRBJ1-5; D unclear. This CDR3 region has 17 residues. Deletions cut 0 bases from V and 5 bases from J, with 17 bases between. Germline V gives CDR1 LNHDA, CDR2 SQIVND (reference sequence). The CDR3 nucleotides read TGTGCCAGTAGTATAGAAGTGCGGCCCGGTGGGGATCAGCCCCAGCATTTT. This gives the protein CASSIEVRPGGDQPQHF.

This clonotype was seen at least ten times. The chain recombines TRBV7-8 with TRBJ2-3; 7 positions match TRBD2. V lost 4 bases and J lost 5; bases outside the gene matches: 9. The length of the CDR3 is 15 residues. Per the germline V gene, CDR1 is SGHVS and CDR2 is FQNEAQ. The CDR3 is CASSWQGGSQDTQYF. CDR3 nucleotide sequence: TGTGCCAGCAGCTGGCAGGGAGGGTCGCAAGATACGCAGTATTTT.

This clonotype was seen only a few times. A read error may explain this, as a much larger clone is one base away. V gene TRBV11-3 combines with J gene TRBJ2-3; 11 nucleotides match TRBD1. Germline CDR1 SGHNT, CDR2 YENEEA. The CDR3 contains 15 residues. Unmatched junction bases numbered 1, after V lost 1 base and J lost 4 bases. CDR3 sequence: CASSLGTGGPDTQYF. CDR3 nucleotide sequence: TGTGCCAGCAGCTTAGGGACAGGGGGCCCAGATACGCAGTATTTT.

The J gene is TRBJ1-1, the V gene TRBV4-1; D gene ambiguous. Looked up from germline, CDR1 is MGHRA and CDR2 is YSYEKL. Trimming left V 4 bases short and J 7 bases short, with 10 bases between. The CDR3 runs to 12 residues. CDR3 loop: CASSPDESEAFF. The CDR3 region has the DNA TGCGCCAGCAGCCCGGACGAGAGTGAAGCTTTCTTT.

The rearrangement links TRBV5-8 to TRBJ1-1; maybe TRBD1 (5 bases). Germline CDR1 and CDR2: SGHTS and YDEGEE. The CDR3 is 17 amino acids. Trimming stripped 0 bases from V and 2 bases from J, with 17 bases between. In DNA form, the CDR3 reads TGTGCCAGCAGCTTGGTGGGGGAGGTGTTCGGAAACACTGAAGCTTTCTTT. It translates to CASSLVGEVFGNTEAFF. Drawing the rest from reference TRBV5-8 and TRBJ1-1, the complete variable domain is EAGVTQSPTHLIKTRGQQATLRCSPISGHTSVYWYQQALGLGLQFLLWYDEGEERNRGNFPPRFSGRQFPNYSSELNVNALELEDSALYLCASSLVGEVFGNTEAFFGQGTRLTVV.

This clonotype was counted ten times or more. The chain couples TRBV7-8 to TRBJ2-2; TRBD1 might be the D (6 bases). Trimming stripped 2 bases from V and 7 bases from J, with 11 bases between. Germline lookup yields CDR1 SGHVS and CDR2 FQNEAQ. The CDR3 runs to 14 residues. The DNA of the CDR3 is TGTGCCAGCAGCTTATGGGACATTTTCGGGGAGCTGTTTTTT. Translating it yields CASSLWDIFGELFF.

The chain couples TRBV7-9 to TRBJ2-3; the D gene is possibly TRBD2 (7 bases). This CDR3 spans 13 amino acids. Germline CDR1 is SEHNR and CDR2 is FQNEAQ (reference sequence). The V end lost 5 bases, the J end lost 7 bases, and 13 bases lay between the germline ends. CDR3 protein: CASSVGGRNTQYF. DNA of the CDR3: TGTGCCAGCAGCGTGGGGGGGCGGAATACGCAGTATTTT.

The chain joins TRBV14 to TRBJ2-1; D gene uncertain. The CDR3 totals 17 residues. Trimming cost V 5 bases and J 7 bases, with 24 bases left between them. Germline V CDR1 and CDR2: SGHDN, FVKESK. DNA for the CDR3: TGTGCCAGCAGCGAAATCCCCCAAAGTCCCTTGCGGAATGAGCAGTTCTTC. Protein: CASSEIPQSPLRNEQFF.

This clonotype has only a few counts. V usage is TRBV19 and J usage is TRBJ2-7; possibly TRBD2 for D (6 bases). V lost 6 bases and J lost 1, with 13 bases in between. Germline V gene lookup returns CDR1 LNHDA and CDR2 SQIVND (reference sequence). The CDR3 contains 14 residues. DNA of the CDR3: TGTGCCAGTAGGCCCAGTCGGGGGTCCTACGAGCAGTACTTC. Protein product: CASRPSRGSYEQYF.

This clonotype was counted only a few times. The V call is TRBV4-1, the J call TRBJ1-5, with TRBD1 as a possible D gene (5 bases). Germline V CDR1 and CDR2: MGHRA, YSYEKL. V lost 1 base and J lost 2, with 12 bases in between. The CDR3 consists of 16 residues. CDR3 residues: CASSQGFTGGNQPQHF. CDR3 nucleotides: TGCGCCAGCAGCCAAGGTTTCACAGGAGGCAATCAGCCCCAGCATTTT.

V and J are TRBV7-9 and TRBJ2-1; D not certain. Trimming removed 4 bases from V and 8 bases from J, with 18 bases in between. Per germline, CDR1 SEHNR and CDR2 FQNEAQ (reference sequence). This CDR3 comprises 15 residues. In nucleotides, the CDR3 is TGTGCCAGCAGCTCCTGGCTGGATAGATGGGATGAGCAGTTCTTC. Amino acid sequence: CASSSWLDRWDEQFF.

This clonotype was detected only once. CDR3 residues: CASSWWRTDTQHF. The CDR3 nucleotides read TGTGCCAGCAGCTGGTGGAGGACAGATACGCAGCATTTT. This chain connects TRBV7-8 to TRBJ2-3; weak D call: TRBD1 (6 bases). Gene TRBJ1-5 matches the end of the DNA better, so the J call may be wrong. From germline, CDR1 is SGHVS and CDR2 FQNEAQ. The CDR3 has 13 amino acids.

The rearrangement links TRBV4-1 to TRBJ2-1, with TRBD1 identical over 7 bases. This CDR3 has 12 amino acids. CDR1 is MGHRA, CDR2 YSYEKL, per germline. V shed 5 bases and J 9 bases; nucleotides not matched to a gene: 4. CDR3 sequence reads: CASSRQGTEQFF. The CDR3 DNA follows: TGCGCCAGCAGCAGACAGGGAACTGAGCAGTTCTTC.

This clonotype was seen only a few times. The rearrangement links TRBV28 to TRBJ2-1, with D tentatively TRBD1 (5 bases). CDR3 length: 17 amino acids. The germline V and J ends were trimmed by 5 bases and 3 bases, with 20 bases remaining between them. CDR1 and CDR2 (germline): MDHEN, SYDVKM. CDR3 nucleotide sequence: TGTGCCAGCAGTGGTCCTCCTACAGGTAAAAACTACAATGAGCAGTTCTTC. It specifies CASSGPPTGKNYNEQFF.

A note on this clonotype: An end of the junction differs from the germline gene, which may be a read error. In DNA form, the CDR3 reads TGTACCATCAGTGAGTCGATGGGGGGGTCCTACAATGAGCAGTTCTTC. Translation: CTISESMGGSYNEQFF. The chain is built from TRBV10-3 and TRBJ2-1; 7 bases are shared with TRBD2. From germline, CDR1 is ENHRY and CDR2 SYGVKD. This CDR3 has 16 residues.

This clonotype was observed a single time. The CDR3 here is CATSRGGTSQETQYF. As DNA, the CDR3 is TGTGCCACCAGCAGAGGAGGGACGAGCCAAGAGACCCAGTACTTC. The chain joins TRBV15 to TRBJ2-5; D could derive from TRBD1 or TRBD2 (5 bases each). V dropped 1 base and J dropped 1 base, with 10 bases sitting between them. The CDR3 covers 15 residues. CDR1 and CDR2 from the germline V gene are LNHNV and YYDKDF (reference sequence).

This clonotype was picked up a small number of times. This chain joins TRBV7-6 and TRBJ1-1; D is unclear. V lost 6 bases to trimming and J lost 5 bases, with 22 bases between them. Germline CDR1 and CDR2: SGHVS and FNYEAQ. The CDR3 consists of 16 residues. The CDR3 here is CASSPYVGRGGTEAFF. The CDR3 region has the DNA TGTGCCAGCAGTCCTTATGTGGGCCGTGGTGGTACTGAAGCTTTCTTT.

This clonotype was counted many times. This CDR3 reads CASSLDTGGDHEQFF. The CDR3, as DNA: TGTGCCAGCAGCCTAGATACCGGCGGGGATCATGAGCAGTTCTTC. The gene calls are TRBV7-8 and TRBJ2-1; D may be TRBD2 (6 bases). This CDR3 region has 15 residues. Germline values: CDR1 SGHVS, CDR2 FQNEAQ. V shed 5 bases and J shed 8 bases, with 19 bases lying between them.

CDR3 DNA sequence: TGTGCCAGCAGCTTAGCGTGGGGTAGAGGAACAGATACGCAGTATTTT. It translates to CASSLAWGRGTDTQYF. This chain connects TRBV7-6 to TRBJ2-3; D ambiguous. The CDR3 length is 16 residues. Trimming removed 0 bases from V and 3 bases from J, with 13 bases in between. Germline CDR1 and CDR2: SGHVS and FNYEAQ.

This clonotype has at least ten counts. This sequence joins TRBV7-2 and TRBJ2-7, with D possibly being TRBD1 (5 bases). V lost 1 base, J lost 1 base, and 8 bases lay in between. The V gene's germline CDR1 is SGHTA and CDR2 FQGNSA. CDR3 size: 14 residues. The CDR3 region has the DNA TGTGCCAGCAGCTTAGGGGGCTATTCCTACGAGCAGTACTTC. Translation: CASSLGGYSYEQYF.

This clonotype was found a few times. The chain couples TRBV7-9 to TRBJ1-1, with TRBD1 matching 7 bases. J gave up 5 bases and V 3 bases, and 12 bases lay outside the gene matches. There are 16 residues in the CDR3. Germline-derived CDR1 and CDR2 are SEHNR and FQNEAQ (reference sequence). The CDR3 loop reads CASSLAQGGPGTEAFF. CDR3 DNA sequence: TGTGCCAGCAGCTTGGCCCAGGGGGGGCCTGGTACTGAAGCTTTCTTT.

The chain uses TRBV6-2 or TRBV6-3 and TRBJ1-2; possible D gene TRBD1, 5 bases. Trimming stripped 0 bases from V and 5 bases from J, with 10 bases between. The CDR3 runs to 14 residues. The germline gives CDR1 MNHEY, CDR2 SVGEGT. The CDR3 spells CASSYSGRRYGYTF. The CDR3, as DNA: TGTGCCAGCAGTTACTCGGGGCGGAGATATGGCTACACCTTC.

The chain uses TRBV5-1 and TRBJ1-5; perhaps TRBD1 as D (6 bases). V was trimmed by 0 bases and J by 2 bases, leaving 15 bases between them. Germline lookup yields CDR1 SGHRS and CDR2 YFSETQ. CDR3 length: 17 residues. This CDR3 is CASSLGLRGAGNQPQHF. The CDR3 nucleotides read TGCGCCAGCAGCTTGGGACTTCGGGGGGCTGGCAATCAGCCCCAGCATTTT.

This clonotype was found a few times. The chain combines TRBV4-1 with TRBJ2-3, with D unresolved. The V and J ends lost 4 bases and 0 bases respectively, with 14 bases between them. The CDR3 length is 16 residues. Germline CDR1 is MGHRA and CDR2 is YSYEKL. Written as DNA, the CDR3 is TGCGCCAGCAGCCTTGAACGGCTACGTAGCACAGATACGCAGTATTTT. Protein: CASSLERLRSTDTQYF.